A selection of T cell receptor beta chains follows, all from one sample in a study of T-cell reconstitution after alpha-beta-depleted transplantation in children. Each CDR3 protein gets one entry after TCRdb re-called the PCR reads with MiXCR. Counted here are about 690,000 distinct CDR3 sequences, over 15% occurring once; the ten biggest clones make up about 1.1%. This sample comprised PBMCs from the stem cell graft donor, obtained from the stem cell graft. The receptor set was obtained from a human donor who donated a stem cell graft to a child with acute myeloid leukemia. CDR3s include the opening cysteine and the closing phenylalanine or tryptophan. D genes are given only for firm matches. Clone size is not always given. Where it is, it says once, few, many or a class for expanded clones.

few	TRBV20-1	TRBD1	TRBJ2-1	TGCAGTGCTAGAGATCGACGACAGGGGGCATACAATGAGCAGTTCTTC	CSARDRRQGAYNEQFF
many	TRBV5-1	.	TRBJ2-1	TGCGCCAGCAGCCATTTCCCAGACAGCATCTCCTACAATGAGCAGTTCTTC	CASSHFPDSISYNEQFF
.	TRBV7-2	.	TRBJ1-1	TGTGCCAGCAGCTTAGCGGCAGTGAACACTGAAGCTTTCTTT	CASSLAAVNTEAFF
few	TRBV7-9	.	TRBJ2-1	TGTGCCAGCAGCCGCCGGGACACAAAGGTAGCTGAGCAGTTCTTC	CASSRRDTKVAEQFF
many	TRBV6-2/TRBV6-3	.	TRBJ1-1	TGTGCCAGCAGCATTGGTAGCCAAGCTTTCTTT	CASSIGSQAFF
many	TRBV5-1	TRBD1	TRBJ1-2	TGCGCCAGCAGCTCCGACAGGGCGGACTATGGCTACACCTTC	CASSSDRADYGYTF
many	TRBV20-1	TRBD1	TRBJ1-3	TGCAGTGCTAGAGATGCGGAGGGGGCGAGTGGAAACACCATATATTTT	CSARDAEGASGNTIYF
few	TRBV5-1	.	TRBJ2-6	TGCGCCAGCAGCCGTTCCCCGGGGCTCACTGGGGCCAACGTCCTGACTTTC	CASSRSPGLTGANVLTF
few	TRBV4-1	.	TRBJ1-2	TGCGCCAGCAGCCAACCGTGGGGGGGCGCGAGGCACACCTTC	CASSQPWGGARHTF
.	TRBV7-2	.	TRBJ2-3	TGTGCCAGCACCCCGAACGGAGTAGCGGTGGGTGATACGCAGTATTTT	CASTPNGVAVGDTQYF
.	TRBV30	.	TRBJ1-2	TGTGCCTGGAGTCCAGGCTCTAACTATGGCTACACCTTC	CAWSPGSNYGYTF
many	TRBV20-1	TRBD1	TRBJ1-4	TGCAGTGCTAGGACAGGGTCTAATGAAAAACTGTTTTTT	CSARTGSNEKLFF
many	TRBV5-1	.	TRBJ1-1	TGCGCCAGCAGCGCGACACAGAAGAACACTGAAGCTTTCTTT	CASSATQKNTEAFF
many	TRBV29-1	TRBD2	TRBJ2-5	TGCAGCGTTGGAACTAGCGGGGATGGGGCCCAGTACTTC	CSVGTSGDGAQYF
.	TRBV7-2	.	TRBJ2-6	TGTGCCAGCAGCTCCCCCTTCCGCTCTGGGGCCAACGTCCTGACTTTC	CASSSPFRSGANVLTF
few	TRBV4-1	.	TRBJ2-2	TGCGCCAGCAGCCAAGACGTTAGGTGGCTAGCAGGCGCCGGGGAGCTGTTTTTT	CASSQDVRWLAGAGELFF
many	TRBV15	TRBD2	TRBJ2-1	TGTGCCACCAGCGTTTCTAGCGGCTACAATGAGCAGTTCTTC	CATSVSSGYNEQFF
many	TRBV6-2/TRBV6-3	.	TRBJ2-5	TGTGCCAGCAGCTCGACAGCCCAAGAGACCCAGTACTTC	CASSSTAQETQYF
.	TRBV7-2	TRBD1	TRBJ1-1	TGTGCCAGCAGCTTATCCGGGACAGGGTTCACTGAAGCTTTCTTT	CASSLSGTGFTEAFF
many	TRBV20-1	TRBD1	TRBJ2-7	TGCAGTGCTAGAACAGGGGATGAGCAGTACTTC	CSARTGDEQYF